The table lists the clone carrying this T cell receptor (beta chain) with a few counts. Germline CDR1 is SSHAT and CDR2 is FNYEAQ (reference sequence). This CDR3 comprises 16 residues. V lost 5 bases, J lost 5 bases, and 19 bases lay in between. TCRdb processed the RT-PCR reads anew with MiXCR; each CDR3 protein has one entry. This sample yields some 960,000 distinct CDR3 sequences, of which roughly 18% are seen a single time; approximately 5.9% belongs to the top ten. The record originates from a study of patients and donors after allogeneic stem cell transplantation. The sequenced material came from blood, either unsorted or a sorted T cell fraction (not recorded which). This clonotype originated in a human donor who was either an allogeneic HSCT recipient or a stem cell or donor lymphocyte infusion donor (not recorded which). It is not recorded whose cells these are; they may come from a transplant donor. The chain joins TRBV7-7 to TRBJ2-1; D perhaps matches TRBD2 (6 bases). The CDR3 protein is CASSPAGTPPNNEQFF. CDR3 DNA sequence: TGTGCCAGCAGCCCCGCCGGGACTCCACCTAACAATGAGCAGTTCTTC.